The present T cell receptor (beta chain) was sequenced within a study of blood T cell repertoires in COVID-19 (dated by TCRdb to between 2020 and 2021). Concerning the study at large: Collaborator samples came from the United States, Italy and Spain and covered acute and convalescent phases of COVID-19. The dataset comprised deeply sampled blood TCRbeta repertoires from subjects exposed to, actively infected with, or recovered from COVID-19. The repertoires were released in a freely available public database intended as a resource for research on the immune response to SARS-CoV-2. Where available, HLA class I and class II types were obtained from metadata supplied by the sample provider rather than from assay-based typing. Sample metadata almost always included a de-identified subject ID, COVID-19 status, age in years and sex. Samples were obtained from the ongoing ImmuneRACE study (first 160 participants) and from some 1,300 subjects provided by 6 global collaborators. The material from the prospective study consisted of cDNA or gDNA derived from T cells, B-cell-depleted T cells, or PBMCs. The paper as a whole reports these results and caveats: How much clinical and demographic metadata was included differed by source and by participant, and the metadata was provided uncurated.

The immunoSEQ Assay, a bias-controlled multiplex PCR, was used to amplify TCRbeta CDR3 regions from genomic DNA. Processing in the source paper ran as follows. The number of nucleated cells in each sample was estimated by amplification of reference gene primers within the assay. Sequence reads were collapsed and filtered to measure the absolute abundance of every unique TCRbeta CDR3 rearrangement. For each sample, productive Simpson clonality was calculated by taking the square root of Simpson's diversity index across productive rearrangements. TCRdb provides this immuneACCESS table in a form limited to in-frame rearrangements. Some clones are lacking; in checked studies, under half of them reflect an unresolved V gene, and why the rest are absent is not known. V and J calls and clone size are as listed in that table; D and trimming were resolved from the DNA. The sample records about 270,000 clones, around 86% of which are singletons. The ten largest clones capture about 14% of the sample.

The CDR3 has 12 amino acids, counting the end cysteine and phenylalanine. The kept DNA is CDR3 alone, 36 bases in frame from the first base. V gives up 0 bases and J gives up 4 bases, and the segment between their germline ends measures 4 bases. The CDR1 and CDR2 encoded by the germline V gene are SGHDT and YYEEEE. On this clone: Its target antigen remains unknown. Per-base quality was not reported, and no clone a single base away is much larger than it. Other DNA sequences within the sample encode an identical CDR3.

Each collaborating institution followed its own protocols to collect whole blood in K2EDTA tubes. For TCRbeta analysis, collaborators shipped samples in one of three forms: frozen whole blood, isolated PBMCs, or DNA extracted from either of those sample types. The rearranged chain carries TRBV5-6 and TRBJ1-2, with an unclear D gene assignment. Input material: peripheral blood. This clonotype originated in a human donor in a cohort sampled during active COVID-19. The CDR3 region reads CASSLGGYGYTF. The bases read TGTGCCAGCAGCTTGGGAGGCTATGGCTACACCTTC.